One sample yielded the 20 T cell receptor beta chains listed below, sequenced in a study of shared clonotypes between healthy human individuals. Sequenced by immunoSEQ multiplex PCR; TCRdb stores in-frame clones only, minus some. The table records some 2,500,000 clones, 90% to 95% of them present only once. The sequenced sample was naive CD4+ T cells from PBMCs. Subset given: CD45RA+ positively selected. These receptors were taken from a man between 18 and 29 years old in good health. Some clones in this sample may be carry-over from other donors' samples.

To note about this clone: Distinct nucleotide sequences in the sample also encode this CDR3. The rearrangement links TRBV7-9 to TRBJ2-3; TRBD1 might be the D (5 bases). Germline-derived CDR1 and CDR2 are SEHNR and FQNEAQ (reference sequence). V lost 3 bases to trimming and J lost 6 bases, with 7 bases between them. CDR3 size: 12 residues. The DNA for the CDR3 is TGTGCCAGCAGCTTGGGGCCGGATACGCAGTATTTT. It encodes CASSLGPDTQYF.

The chain carries TRBV19 and TRBJ2-3; 12 bases agree with TRBD2. The length of the CDR3 is 15 residues. V dropped 3 bases and J dropped 11; count of bases not matched to a gene: 9. CDR1 LNHDA and CDR2 SQIVND come from the germline V gene (reference sequence). The CDR3 spells CASSIGTSGLQRQYF. CDR3 DNA: TGTGCCAGTAGTATTGGGACTAGCGGGCTGCAAAGGCAGTATTTT.

The V and J genes are TRBV10-3 and TRBJ2-5; TRBD2 might be the D (5 bases). The end of the DNA aligns better with TRBJ2-7, so the J call may be wrong. The length of the CDR3 is 14 residues. Germline-derived CDR1 and CDR2 are ENHRY and SYGVKD. CDR3 in amino acids: CAISEGRASYEQYF. Here the CDR3 DNA reads TGTGCCATCAGTGAAGGGCGGGCCTCCTACGAGCAGTACTTC.

This rearrangement joins TRBV9 to TRBJ1-2, with D unclear. Trimming pared 4 bases from V and 4 bases from J, leaving 11 bases between. The length of the CDR3 is 13 residues. Per the germline V gene, CDR1 is SGDLS and CDR2 is YYNGEE. CDR3 sequence reads: CASSPVSSYGYTF. The CDR3 DNA is TGTGCCAGCAGCCCCGTCTCCTCCTATGGCTACACCTTC.

The V call is TRBV5-5, the J call TRBJ2-7; D is possibly TRBD1 (5 bases). The CDR3 is 14 amino acids. V lost 6 bases to trimming and J lost 6 bases, with 19 bases between them. CDR1 and CDR2 (germline): SGHKS, YYEKEE (reference sequence). The CDR3 region is CASTPAQGLGEQYF. CDR3 nucleotide sequence: TGTGCCAGCACCCCGGCGCAGGGCCTCGGCGAGCAGTACTTC.

The gene calls are TRBV25-1 and TRBJ2-1, with D uncertain. The CDR3 covers 15 residues. Germline CDR1 and CDR2: MGHDK and SYGVNS. The germline V and J ends were trimmed by 6 bases and 0 bases, with 12 bases remaining between them. The CDR3 sequence is CASRINPLSYNEQFF. The CDR3 DNA sequence: TGTGCCAGCAGGATAAACCCGCTCTCCTACAATGAGCAGTTCTTC.

V is TRBV5-1 and J is TRBJ2-2; D is unclear. CDR3 length: 14 amino acids. V gave up 2 bases and J gave up 6 bases, with 11 bases separating them. From germline, CDR1 is SGHRS and CDR2 YFSETQ. The CDR3, as DNA: TGCGCCAGCAGCTTCGGGTCAAGCGCCGGGGAGCTGTTTTTT. Amino acids: CASSFGSSAGELFF.

CDR3 bases: TGTGCCAGCAGCCCGCTGGGGGGTCCACCGTTAAAAGAGACCCAGTACTTC. It yields the protein CASSPLGGPPLKETQYF. The chain has TRBV7-9 and TRBJ2-5, with TRBD2 as a possible D gene (6 bases). The V and J ends lost 5 bases and 3 bases respectively, with 22 bases between them. Germline CDR1 reads SEHNR; CDR2 reads FQNEAQ (reference sequence). The CDR3 has 17 amino acids. Using reference TRBV7-9 and TRBJ2-5 for the parts outside the CDR3, the full variable domain is DTGVSQNPRHKITKRGQNVTFRCDPISEHNRLYWYRQTLGQGPEFLTYFQNEAQLEKSRLLSDRFSAERPKGSFSTLEIQRTEQGDSAMYLCASSPLGGPPLKETQYFGPGTRLLVL.

V and J are TRBV28 and TRBJ2-3; 7 positions match TRBD2. V dropped 2 bases and J dropped 1; count of bases not matched to a gene: 9. This CDR3 is built from 17 residues. Germline-derived CDR1 and CDR2 are MDHEN and SYDVKM. The CDR3 DNA reads TGTGCCAGCAGTTTACGCGACGGACTAGGGCGCACAGATACGCAGTATTTT. Its protein is CASSLRDGLGRTDTQYF. The variable domain in full, with the rest retrieved from reference TRBV28 and TRBJ2-3, is DVKVTQSSRYLVKRTGEKVFLECVQDMDHENMFWYRQDPGLGLRLIYFSYDVKMKEKGDIPEGYSVSREKKERFSLILESASTNQTSMYLCASSLRDGLGRTDTQYFGPGTRLTVL.

CDR3 sequence reads: CASSVGDFSYGYTF. The CDR3 coding sequence is TGTGCCAGCAGCGTAGGGGACTTCTCCTATGGCTACACCTTC. This chain uses TRBV9 with TRBJ1-2; D is perhaps TRBD1 (5 bases). Germline CDR1 and CDR2: SGDLS and YYNGEE. V shed 0 bases and J shed 4 bases, with 10 bases lying between them. This CDR3 spans 14 amino acids.

As to this clone: The same CDR3 arises from other DNA sequences in this sample as well. The chain couples TRBV6-5 to TRBJ2-7, with TRBD1 as a possible D gene (5 bases). With 6 bases removed from V and 4 bases from J, the gap between germline ends came to 13 bases. The CDR3 loop spans 13 amino acids. Germline V CDR1 and CDR2: MNHEY, SVGAGI. For the CDR3, the DNA is TGTGCCAGCAGCCGCCAGGGTTCATACGAGCAGTACTTC. Its protein product is CASSRQGSYEQYF.

In DNA form, the CDR3 reads TGTGCCAGCAGTTACCACGGGACAGCAGGCACAGATACGCAGTATTTT. Its protein is CASSYHGTAGTDTQYF. V is TRBV6-5 and J is TRBJ2-3; TRBD1 aligns across 7 bases. From germline, CDR1 is MNHEY and CDR2 SVGAGI. CDR3 length: 16 residues. The junction had 6 bases not matched to a gene; V was cut back by 2 bases and J by 1 base.

In its sample, this clone was seen once. J is TRBJ2-5 and V is TRBV29-1; the match to TRBD1 covers 7 bases. The CDR3 loop spans 13 amino acids. Unmatched junction bases numbered 7, after V lost 6 bases and J lost 3 bases. Germline V CDR1 and CDR2: SQVTM, ANQGSEA. CDR3 region: CSVDRVLKETQYF. The CDR3 DNA sequence: TGCAGCGTCGACAGGGTCCTCAAAGAGACCCAGTACTTC.

This rearrangement joins TRBV7-2 to TRBJ2-5, with D perhaps TRBD2 (5 bases). The germline CDR1 and CDR2 sequences are SGHTA and FQGNSA. With 5 bases removed from V and 2 bases from J, the gap between germline ends came to 18 bases. CDR3 length: 16 amino acids. CDR3 protein: CASSPPGSRLQETQYF. The CDR3 nucleotides read TGTGCCAGCAGCCCTCCGGGGAGCCGGCTGCAAGAGACCCAGTACTTC.

This sequence joins TRBV27 and TRBJ1-2; a possible D gene is TRBD1 (5 bases). The V end was cut by 3 bases, the J end by 7 bases, with 18 bases between. Germline values: CDR1 MNHEY, CDR2 SMNVEV (reference sequence). The CDR3 runs 15 residues. This chain's CDR3 is CASSFTWGGQTGYTF. DNA for the CDR3: TGTGCCAGCAGTTTTACTTGGGGAGGACAAACTGGCTACACCTTC.

CDR3 bases: TGTGCCATCCCCCCCCGGGGACTAGCGGAGGGGGGCTCCTACGAGCAGTACTTC. This gives the protein CAIPPRGLAEGGSYEQYF. The V gene is TRBV11-3, the J gene TRBJ2-7; 11 bases agree with TRBD2. The germline V gene has CDR1 SGHNT and CDR2 YENEEA. The CDR3 spans 18 residues. V was pared by 10 bases and J by 0 bases, with 17 bases of the junction left unmatched.

The chain recombines TRBV5-1 with TRBJ2-2; the D call may be TRBD1 or TRBD2 (5 bases each). The germline V gene encodes CDR1 SGHRS and CDR2 YFSETQ. There are 15 residues in the CDR3. Trimming removed 3 bases at V and 1 base at J, with 10 bases between. CDR3 DNA sequence: TGCGCCAGCAGCTCGGTTGGGGGGAACACCGGGGAGCTGTTTTTT. Protein product: CASSSVGGNTGELFF.

The CDR3 sequence is CASHLGAGEQYF. Written as DNA, the CDR3 is TGTGCCAGCCACCTTGGGGCGGGGGAGCAGTACTTC. The rearrangement uses TRBV5-6 and TRBJ2-7; maybe TRBD2 (6 bases). The CDR3 is 12 amino acids. Trimming stripped 7 bases from V and 7 bases from J, with 15 bases between. Germline-derived CDR1 and CDR2 are SGHDT and YYEEEE.

As to this clone: This sample also contains other DNA sequences that code for the same CDR3. The V call is TRBV5-4, the J call TRBJ1-2; 9 positions agree with TRBD1. The CDR3 extends over 14 amino acids. Losses at the gene ends were 5 bases for V and 2 bases for J; bases not matched to a gene: 4. CDR1 is SGHNT and CDR2 is YYREEE in the germline V gene (reference sequence). Here the CDR3 reads CASSRQGGNYGYTF. CDR3 nucleotide sequence: TGTGCCAGCAGTCGACAGGGGGGAAACTATGGCTACACCTTC. The full variable domain, with the rest looked up from reference TRBV5-4 and TRBJ1-2, is ETGVTQSPTHLIKTRGQQVTLRCSSQSGHNTVSWYQQALGQGPQFIFQYYREEENGRGNFPPRFSGLQFPNYSSELNVNALELDDSALYLCASSRQGGNYGYTFGSGTRLTVV.

J is TRBJ2-1 and V is TRBV29-1, with 10 bases matching TRBD2. The CDR3 is 17 amino acids. CDR1 and CDR2 (germline): SQVTM, ANQGSEA. V was clipped by 4 bases and J by 4 bases; unmatched bases: 13. CDR3 protein: CSVVRLAGTSSYNEQFF. The CDR3 DNA follows: TGCAGCGTTGTACGACTAGCGGGCACCTCCTCTTACAATGAGCAGTTCTTC.